This TCR beta chain comes out of a study of cytomegalovirus exposure and HLA in healthy donors (dated by TCRdb to between 2016 and 2019). For context, the study as a whole: In an earlier analysis of roughly 590 of the donors, 276 Gb of sequence data and approximately 100 million unique TCR beta sequences from 150 million to 200 million T cells were reported. Roughly 300 gigabases of sequencing data and around 88 million unique TCR sequences made up an early release that covered several hundred HLA-typed donors. Of the roughly 400 genotyped donors, 65% to 90% fell in the genetic ancestry cluster associated with self-reported Caucasian donors. The aim of the study was to test whether cataloging public T cell receptors could identify signatures of past pathogen exposure. The study used immunosequencing to profile the T cell repertoires of 666 subjects and linked those repertoires to cytomegalovirus serostatus. A separate validation cohort of approximately 120 different subjects was used in addition to the roughly 620-subject first cohort. High-throughput TCR immunosequencing, statistical association of individual TCRs with disease status, and machine learning were combined to predict cytomegalovirus infection status. A later analysis re-examined previously published TCR beta repertoires from 500 to 700 donors and added high-resolution HLA genotyping to investigate patterns of TCR occurrence. Rather than using new phenotypic data, the later analysis identified candidate immune exposures from TCR beta sequences and from how often those sequences occurred across donors. To decide whether each TCR beta V gene segment behaved as functional or pseudogenic, an earlier analysis of some 580 of the donors relied on high-throughput TCR beta sequencing. Donor age, sex, ethnicity and CMV serostatus were compiled alongside the repertoire data. A later genetic analysis took genome-wide SNP genotypes for about 55% of the roughly 670 donors and used that subset as a discovery cohort. All discovery cohort repertoires had been generated using a single sequencing platform. Class I and class II HLA loci were covered by the typing at four-digit resolution. The number of donors typed differed by locus, with roughly 620-630 for A, B, C, DRB1 and DQB1, more than 500 for DQA1, about 610 for DPA1, and under 490 for DPB1. About five DR-DQ haplotypes were treated as single units for association and clustering because of strong linkage in the cohort. Among 398 genotyped donors of the cohort, an average of around 240,000 unique TCR beta nucleotide sequences were sequenced per donor, roughly 20% of them non-productive. The research as a whole found: Broadly in line with IMGT annotations, most TCR beta V segments showed up in productive rearrangements about 87% or about 30% of the time in an earlier analysis of several hundred of the donors. Because HLA typing was missing for some donors at each locus, association tests included only the typed subset. A later analysis associated roughly 17,000 TCR beta sequences with specific HLA alleles at a false discovery rate of 0.05. This cohort had only TCR beta chains sequenced, and the lack of alpha or paired-chain data limited which features could be detected. Strong co-occurrence of HLA alleles, especially DR and DQ, made assigning TCR associations to individual alleles difficult. Some IMGT-functional V segments, including TRBV6-2 and TRBV6-3, could not be distinguished by the 87-base-pair reads and were therefore excluded. The only immune exposure information available for the cohort was CMV serostatus. A later analysis reported that several top co-occurrence clusters appeared linked to parvovirus B19, influenza, CMV and Epstein-Barr virus. A total of fewer than 200 TCR beta chains were listed by the study as associated with cytomegalovirus. Correlated functional status among segregating V segments might reflect linkage disequilibrium, but an unknown experimental factor could not be ruled out. V-gene and J-gene trimming of TCR beta chains was associated with a missense DCLRE1C variant in a later genetic analysis, and the association was replicated in an independent cohort. The authors suggested that the approach could potentially be generalized to other disease states and immunological phenotypes. In a later analysis, most CMV-associated TCR beta chains were found to appear HLA-restricted, with HLA associations seemingly driven largely by CMV exposure. A further reported finding was that TCR beta sequences accurately predicted the HLA-A and HLA-B alleles for most subjects in the first cohort. According to a later analysis, TCR association rates differed among HLA loci, with DRB1 alleles showing the most associated TCRs and HLA-C alleles showing the fewest. In a later analysis, HLA-associated TCR beta chains were found to be more clonally expanded and to have lower generation probabilities than equally common non-associated chains. Compared with the approximately 670-donor mean, donors in an Asian-associated ancestry cluster had fewer N-insertions in productive TCRs, according to a later genetic analysis. In both the original and validation cohorts, the classifier was reported to diagnose cytomegalovirus status with high specificity and sensitivity. Presence/absence analyses assumed roughly uniform sequencing depth across donors, an assumption that may not hold. A few of the identified cytomegalovirus-associated TCR beta chains were confirmed in vitro to be specific for cytomegalovirus antigens. About 17 rarely observed V segments, including chromosome 9 orphons, were excluded from the earlier analysis of some 590 of the donors because counts were too low. A cluster of highly shared sequence variants was judged likely to represent a technical artifact of the sequencing pipeline. While some public TCRs were present in many individuals, most TCR sequences turned up only very rarely across donors.

The cohort was made up of 650 to 700 healthy bone marrow donors. All cohort members were sampled while nominally healthy, although unrecorded immune exposures were likely present. The donor was CMV seronegative and was included in the group of a few hundred seronegative cohort members. Each donor provided a peripheral blood sample, and peripheral blood mononuclear cells were used for TCR beta sequencing. Genomic DNA was extracted from the blood cell samples with the Qiagen DNeasy Blood Extraction Kit. The method was the immunoSEQ multiplex PCR assay. The multiplex PCR relied on a mix of 60 forward primers for TCR Vbeta segments and 13 reverse primers for TCR Jbeta segments. A multiplex PCR assay on genomic DNA amplified the CDR3 region of rearranged TCR beta genes. Amplified TCR beta libraries were sequenced as 87-base-pair reads on the Illumina HiSeq System. The paper's data handling went like this. A later analysis tallied 75 million to 85 million unique TCR beta chains across the 610 or so repertoires, and approximately 12 million of those chains were shared by two or more donors. Raw reads were error-corrected and collapsed into unique sequences with a nearest-neighbor algorithm that merged closely related sequences to remove PCR and sequencing errors. V, D and J gene segments were assigned by aligning CDR3 sequences to IMGT reference sequences. For a sequence to be retained, at least a six-nucleotide match to both a V gene segment and a J gene segment was required. A rearrangement was called productive if the CDR3 had no stop codons and remained in frame with V and J, and every other rearrangement was called non-productive. CDR3 was defined by IMGT convention, running from the second conserved V-encoded cysteine to the conserved J-encoded phenylalanine. In an earlier analysis of approximately 500 of the donors, sequences lacking an unambiguous match to a single V gene segment were excluded. An earlier analysis of about 590 of the donors classified V segments as functional when productive rearrangements were above 56.7% and as segregating when the standard deviation between donors was above 5%. A statistical classification framework was built to diagnose cytomegalovirus status from the catalog of TCR beta chain sequences. V and J gene assignment, in a later analysis, came from comparing TCR nucleotide sequences with IMGT/GENE-DB human TR gene sequences. A later analysis assigned CDR3 sequences and most-parsimonious VDJ recombination scenarios with the TCRdist pipeline. In a later analysis, every TCR beta chain was defined by the combination of its CDR3 amino acid sequence and its V-gene family, and reads without a unique V-gene family were dropped. As a way to deal with suspected cross-contamination and a sequencing artifact, a later analysis dropped 640 or so nucleotide sequences that were highly shared and had low generation probability. For each public chain, a later analysis derived a clonal expansion index from normalized ranks of inferred template counts within each repertoire. Generation probabilities in a later analysis came from a VDJ recombination model fitted to out-of-frame rearrangements, and those results were checked against IGoR. A later analysis scored TCR-TCR, TCR-HLA and TCR-CMV co-occurrence with hypergeometric tests, applying a repertoire-size bias correction to TCR pairs. To estimate false discovery rates, a later analysis permuted the HLA or CMV assignments 20 times. A later analysis grouped co-occurring TCRs with DBSCAN, adding TCRdist sequence similarity when clustering within HLA-allele-positive subsets. Repertoires with fewer than 30,000 or more than 120,000 public chains were left out of co-occurrence clustering, as were five repertoires with anomalous nucleotide sharing. Here the immuneACCESS table is served through TCRdb, limited to in-frame sequences with V and J called. Missing clones are a known gap in these copies; in checked studies unresolved V genes cover under half, and the rest lacks a known reason. The V and J calls and clone size come from that table; D and trimming were worked out from the DNA. For this sample there are more than 85,000 clones; around 81% appear just once. The ten largest clones take up about 2% of the sample.

The germline V gene encodes CDR1 MNHEY and CDR2 SVGAGI. Trimming removed 7 bases from V and 2 bases from J, leaving 12 bases between the germline ends. The CDR3 holds 15 amino acids from the cysteine to the phenylalanine. Here the CDR3 DNA is all that survives: 45 bases in frame from base 1. A word on this clone: The antigen it binds to is not known. No much larger clone is present one base from it, and per-base qualities are unavailable.

The sequence links TRBV6-5 to TRBJ2-6; the best D guess is TRBD2, with 5 bases matching. Material for sequencing was PBMCs. The receptor was isolated from a woman in her 30s in good health and CMV-seronegative. The DNA sequence is TGTGCCAGCATGAGAGGGTTCGCTGGGGCCAACGTCCTGACTTTC. This encodes CASMRGFAGANVLTF.